This paragraph reports one T cell receptor beta chain. Its antigen is unknown. Base quality data are lacking; no much larger clone is found one base away. TCRbeta CDR3 regions were amplified from genomic DNA using the immunoSEQ Assay, a bias-controlled multiplex PCR. In the authors' own workflow: Nucleated cell counts per sample were estimated from amplification of reference gene primers within the assay. To quantify the absolute abundance of each unique TCRbeta CDR3 rearrangement, sequence reads were collapsed and filtered. For each sample, productive Simpson clonality was calculated as the square root of Simpson's diversity index across productive rearrangements. In TCRdb, the immuneACCESS table is reduced to in-frame sequences with V and J assigned. These tables do not hold every clone; where another copy was compared, an unresolved V gene accounts for under half, and the others remain unexplained. Clone size and the V and J calls come from that table; the DNA yielded D and trimming. Here the sample has some 240,000 clones; roughly 85% occur a single time. The ten largest clones capture about 2.5% of the sample.

This record comes from a study of blood T cell repertoires in COVID-19 (dated by TCRdb to 2020 to 2021). Looking at the study overall: Samples from collaborators originated in the United States, Italy and Spain and spanned both the acute and convalescent phases of COVID-19. The material from the prospective study consisted of cDNA or gDNA derived from T cells, B-cell-depleted T cells, or PBMCs. Deeply sampled blood TCRbeta repertoires from subjects exposed to, actively infected with, or recovered from COVID-19 were included in the dataset. The repertoires were released in a freely available public database intended as a resource for research on the immune response to SARS-CoV-2. The samples were drawn from two sources: the first 160 participants of the ongoing ImmuneRACE study, and fewer than 1,500 subjects contributed by 6 global collaborators. Nearly every sample came with metadata listing a de-identified subject ID, COVID-19 status, age in years and sex. Where available, HLA class I and class II types were obtained from metadata supplied by the sample provider rather than from assay-based typing.

General conclusions and limits of the study: The quantity of clinical and demographic metadata differed by source and by participant and was supplied without curation.

In Seattle, one collaborating source enrolled patients while the infection was active and tracked those patients longitudinally over the course of disease. Whole blood was collected in K2EDTA tubes by collaborating institutions according to the institutions' own protocols. Collaborator samples were shipped for TCRbeta analysis as frozen whole blood, isolated PBMCs, or DNA extracted from either sample type. The germline V gene specifies SGHTA as CDR1 and FQGNSA as CDR2. V and J are truncated by 10 bases and 2 bases respectively, leaving an intervening sequence of 9 bases. Its CDR3 holds 13 amino acids, cysteine through phenylalanine. Of the read, only the CDR3 DNA is kept; its 39 bases are in frame from base 1.

This receptor was identified in a woman in her 70s with COVID-19, enrolled during active disease. The V and J genes are TRBV7-2 and TRBJ1-6, with the D gene uncertain. Sample: peripheral blood. DNA sequence: TGTGCCACCGCACACGCCTATAATTCACCCCTCCACTTT. Translated, it gives CATAHAYNSPLHF.